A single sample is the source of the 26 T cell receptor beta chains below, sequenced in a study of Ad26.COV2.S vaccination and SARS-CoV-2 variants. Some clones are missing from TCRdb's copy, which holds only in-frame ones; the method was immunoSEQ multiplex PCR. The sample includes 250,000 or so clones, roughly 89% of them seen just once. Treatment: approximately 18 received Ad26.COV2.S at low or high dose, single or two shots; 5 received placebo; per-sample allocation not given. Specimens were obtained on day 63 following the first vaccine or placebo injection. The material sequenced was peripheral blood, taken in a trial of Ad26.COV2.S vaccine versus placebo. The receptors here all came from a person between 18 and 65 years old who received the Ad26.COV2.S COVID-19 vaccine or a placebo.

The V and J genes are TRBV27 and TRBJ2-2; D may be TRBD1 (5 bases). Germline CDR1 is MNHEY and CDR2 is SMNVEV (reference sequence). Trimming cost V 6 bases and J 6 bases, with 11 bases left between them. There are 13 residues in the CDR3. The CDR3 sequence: CASRGRFPGELFF. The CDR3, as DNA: TGTGCCAGCAGGGGGCGGTTCCCCGGGGAGCTGTTTTTT.

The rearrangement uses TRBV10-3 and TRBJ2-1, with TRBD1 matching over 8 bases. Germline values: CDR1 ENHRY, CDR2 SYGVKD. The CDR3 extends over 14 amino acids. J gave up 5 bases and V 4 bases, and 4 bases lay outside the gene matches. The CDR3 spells CAISGQGYNNEQFF. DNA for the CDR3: TGTGCCATCAGTGGACAGGGGTATAACAATGAGCAGTTCTTC.

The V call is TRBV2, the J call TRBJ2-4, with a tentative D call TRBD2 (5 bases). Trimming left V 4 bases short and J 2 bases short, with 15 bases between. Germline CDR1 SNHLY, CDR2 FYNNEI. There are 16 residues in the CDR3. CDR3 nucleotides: TGTGCCAGCAGTGGGATAGGCGGGTCGACCAAAAACATTCAGTACTTC. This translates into CASSGIGGSTKNIQYF.

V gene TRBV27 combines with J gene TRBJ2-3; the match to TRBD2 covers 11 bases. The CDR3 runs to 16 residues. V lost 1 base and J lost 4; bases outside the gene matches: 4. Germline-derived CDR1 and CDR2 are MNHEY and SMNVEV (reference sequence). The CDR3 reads CASSLYSGGVADTQYF. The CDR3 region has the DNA TGTGCCAGCAGTTTATATAGCGGGGGGGTCGCAGATACGCAGTATTTT.

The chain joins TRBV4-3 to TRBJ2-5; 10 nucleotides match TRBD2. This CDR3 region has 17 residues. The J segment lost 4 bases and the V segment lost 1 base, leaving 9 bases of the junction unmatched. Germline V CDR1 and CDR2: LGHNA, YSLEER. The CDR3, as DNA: TGCGCCAGCAGCCAAGTCGGGCTAGCGGGGGCTTTAGAGACCCAGTACTTC. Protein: CASSQVGLAGALETQYF.

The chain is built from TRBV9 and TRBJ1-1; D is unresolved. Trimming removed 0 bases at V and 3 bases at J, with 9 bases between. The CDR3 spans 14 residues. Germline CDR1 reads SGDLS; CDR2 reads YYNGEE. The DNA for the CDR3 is TGTGCCAGCAGCGTAGGTCTTTTGGACACTGAAGCTTTCTTT. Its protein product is CASSVGLLDTEAFF.

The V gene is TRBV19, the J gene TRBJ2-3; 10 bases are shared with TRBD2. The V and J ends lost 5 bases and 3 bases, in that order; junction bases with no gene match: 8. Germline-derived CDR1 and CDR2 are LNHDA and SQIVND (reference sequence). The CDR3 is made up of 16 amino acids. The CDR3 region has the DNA TGTGCCAGTAGTCTCCTAGCGGGGGCCCGAACAGATACGCAGTATTTT. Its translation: CASSLLAGARTDTQYF.

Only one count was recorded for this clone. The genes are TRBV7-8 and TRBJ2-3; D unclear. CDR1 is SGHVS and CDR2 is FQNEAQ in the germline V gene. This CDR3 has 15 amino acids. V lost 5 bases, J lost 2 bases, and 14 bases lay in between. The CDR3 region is CASSPAAGYTDTQYF. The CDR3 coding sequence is TGTGCCAGCAGCCCCGCCGCCGGCTACACAGATACGCAGTATTTT.

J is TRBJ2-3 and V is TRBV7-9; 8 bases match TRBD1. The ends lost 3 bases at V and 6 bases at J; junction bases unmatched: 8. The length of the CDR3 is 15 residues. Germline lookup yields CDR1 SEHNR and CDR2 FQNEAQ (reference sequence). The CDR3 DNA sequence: TGTGCCAGCAGCTTGGGACAGGCCTTGGGGGATACGCAGTATTTT. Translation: CASSLGQALGDTQYF.

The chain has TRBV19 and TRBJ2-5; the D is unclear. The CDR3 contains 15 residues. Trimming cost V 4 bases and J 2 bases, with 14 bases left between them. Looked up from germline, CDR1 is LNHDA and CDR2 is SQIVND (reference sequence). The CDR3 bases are TGTGCCAGTAGTAGGTTCTATGGCGGACAAGAGACCCAGTACTTC. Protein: CASSRFYGGQETQYF.

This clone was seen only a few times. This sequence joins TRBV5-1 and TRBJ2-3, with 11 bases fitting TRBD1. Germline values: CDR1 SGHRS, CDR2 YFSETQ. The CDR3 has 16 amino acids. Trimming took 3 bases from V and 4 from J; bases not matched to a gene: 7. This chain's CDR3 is CASSSQGQGVSDTQYF. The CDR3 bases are TGCGCCAGCAGCTCTCAGGGACAGGGGGTTTCAGATACGCAGTATTTT.

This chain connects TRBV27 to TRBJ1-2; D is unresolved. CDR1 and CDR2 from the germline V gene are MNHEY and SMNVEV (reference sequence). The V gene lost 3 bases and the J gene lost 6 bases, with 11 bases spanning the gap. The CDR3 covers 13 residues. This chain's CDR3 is CASSFGIQNGYTF. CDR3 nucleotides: TGTGCCAGCAGTTTTGGGATCCAAAATGGCTACACCTTC.

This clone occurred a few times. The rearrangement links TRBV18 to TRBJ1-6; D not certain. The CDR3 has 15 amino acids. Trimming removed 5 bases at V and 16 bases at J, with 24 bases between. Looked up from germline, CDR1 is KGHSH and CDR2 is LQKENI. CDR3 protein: CASSEKNTGLGRLHF. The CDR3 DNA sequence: TGTGCCAGCTCAGAAAAAAACACCGGACTCGGAAGACTCCACTTT.

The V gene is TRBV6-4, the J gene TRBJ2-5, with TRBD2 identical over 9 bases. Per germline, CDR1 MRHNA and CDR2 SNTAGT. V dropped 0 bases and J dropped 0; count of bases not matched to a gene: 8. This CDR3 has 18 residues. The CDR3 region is CASSDSNLAGSYQETQYF. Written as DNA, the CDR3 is TGTGCCAGCAGTGACTCGAATCTAGCGGGGTCGTACCAAGAGACCCAGTACTTC.

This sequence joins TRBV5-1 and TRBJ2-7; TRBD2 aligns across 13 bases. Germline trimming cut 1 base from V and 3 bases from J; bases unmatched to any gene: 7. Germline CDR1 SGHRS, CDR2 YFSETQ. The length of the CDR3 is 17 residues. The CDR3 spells CASSLLRTSGRGYEQYV. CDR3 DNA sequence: TGCGCCAGCAGCTTGCTGCGGACTAGCGGGAGAGGCTACGAGCAGTACGTC.

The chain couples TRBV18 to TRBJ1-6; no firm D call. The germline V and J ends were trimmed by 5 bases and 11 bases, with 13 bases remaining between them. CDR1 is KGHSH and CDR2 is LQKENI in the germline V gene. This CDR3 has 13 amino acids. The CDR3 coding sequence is TGTGCCAGCTCATCGATCCCGGAGGCACCCCTCCACTTT. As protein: CASSSIPEAPLHF.

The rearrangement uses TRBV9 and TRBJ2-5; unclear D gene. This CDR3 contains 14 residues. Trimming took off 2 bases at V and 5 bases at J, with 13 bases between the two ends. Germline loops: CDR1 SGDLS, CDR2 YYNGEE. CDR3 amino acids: CASSVQDGTETQYF. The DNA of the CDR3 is TGTGCCAGCAGCGTCCAGGACGGAACGGAGACCCAGTACTTC.

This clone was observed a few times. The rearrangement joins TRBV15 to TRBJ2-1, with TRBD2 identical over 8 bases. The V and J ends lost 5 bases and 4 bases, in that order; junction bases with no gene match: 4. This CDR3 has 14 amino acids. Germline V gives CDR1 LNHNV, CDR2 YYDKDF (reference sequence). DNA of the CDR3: TGTGCCACCAGCTTGGCTAGCGGGTACAATGAGCAGTTCTTC. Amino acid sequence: CATSLASGYNEQFF.

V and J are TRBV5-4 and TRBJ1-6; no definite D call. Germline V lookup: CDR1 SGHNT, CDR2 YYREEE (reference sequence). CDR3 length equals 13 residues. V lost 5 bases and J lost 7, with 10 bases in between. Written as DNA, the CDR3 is TGTGCCAGCAGTTTTGGACCCAATTCACCCCTCCACTTT. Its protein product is CASSFGPNSPLHF.

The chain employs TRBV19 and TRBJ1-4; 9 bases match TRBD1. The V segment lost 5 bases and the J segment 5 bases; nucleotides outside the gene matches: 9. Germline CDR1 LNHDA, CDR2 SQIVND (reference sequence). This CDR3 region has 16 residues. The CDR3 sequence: CASSVGTGTGNEKLFF. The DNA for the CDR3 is TGTGCCAGTAGTGTAGGGACCGGGACAGGGAATGAAAAACTGTTTTTT.

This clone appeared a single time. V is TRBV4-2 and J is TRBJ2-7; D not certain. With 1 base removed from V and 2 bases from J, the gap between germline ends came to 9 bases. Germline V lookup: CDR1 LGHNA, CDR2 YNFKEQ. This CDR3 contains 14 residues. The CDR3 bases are TGTGCCAGCAGCCAAGGGACCGGAACCTACGAGCAGTACTTC. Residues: CASSQGTGTYEQYF.

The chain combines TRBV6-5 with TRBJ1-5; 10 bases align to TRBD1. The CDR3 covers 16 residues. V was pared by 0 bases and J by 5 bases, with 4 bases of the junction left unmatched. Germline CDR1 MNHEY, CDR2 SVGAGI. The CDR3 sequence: CASSYSRTGGDQPQHF. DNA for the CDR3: TGTGCCAGCAGTTACTCCCGGACAGGGGGAGATCAGCCCCAGCATTTT.

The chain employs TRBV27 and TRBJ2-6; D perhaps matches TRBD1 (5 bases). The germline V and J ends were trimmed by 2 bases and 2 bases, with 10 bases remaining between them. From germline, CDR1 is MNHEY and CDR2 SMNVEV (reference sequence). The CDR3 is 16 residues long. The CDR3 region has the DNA TGTGCCAGCAGTTTAATAGGGGTAGCTGGGGCCAACGTCCTGACTTTC. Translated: CASSLIGVAGANVLTF.

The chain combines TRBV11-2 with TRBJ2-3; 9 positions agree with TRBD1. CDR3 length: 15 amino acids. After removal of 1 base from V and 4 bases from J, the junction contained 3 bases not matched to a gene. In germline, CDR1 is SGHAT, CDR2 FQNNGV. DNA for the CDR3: TGTGCCAGCAGCTTAGGTGACAGGGGGGCAGATACGCAGTATTTT. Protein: CASSLGDRGADTQYF.

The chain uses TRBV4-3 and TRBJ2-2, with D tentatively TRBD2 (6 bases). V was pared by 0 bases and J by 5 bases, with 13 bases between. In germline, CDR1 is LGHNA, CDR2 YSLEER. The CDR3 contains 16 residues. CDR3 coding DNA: TGCGCCAGCAGCCAAGATCCCGGGAGCGCAACCGGGGAGCTGTTTTTT. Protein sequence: CASSQDPGSATGELFF.

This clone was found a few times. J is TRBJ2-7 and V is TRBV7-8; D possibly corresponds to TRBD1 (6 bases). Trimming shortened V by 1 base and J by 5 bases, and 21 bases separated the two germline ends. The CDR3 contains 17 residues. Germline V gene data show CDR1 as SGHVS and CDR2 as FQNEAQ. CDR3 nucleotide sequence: TGTGCCAGCAGCTTAGAGAGGGTCGCTAGGGGGAGACACGAGCAGTACGTC. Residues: CASSLERVARGRHEQYV.